This is a list of T cell receptor beta chains from one sample in a study of CD8 T cells in Susac syndrome. TCRdb recomputed calls from the immunoSEQ multiplex PCR reads with MiXCR, one row per CDR3 protein. Of 84,000 or so distinct CDR3 sequences listed, 94% are singletons. The sequenced sample was CD8+ T cells from PBMCs. Every receptor here comes from a human donor with Susac syndrome. Each CDR3 is given with its conserved first and last residue. Fields, in order: D gene, V gene, J gene, clone size, CDR3 DNA, CDR3 protein. The D gene is left open where the match is weak. Clone size is shown for a subset of rows, as once, few, many or a class of expanded clone.

D: -
V: TRBV5-1
J: TRBJ1-1
size: few
DNA: TGCGCCAGCAGCGTAGCCAACATGAACACTGAAGCTTTCTTT
CDR3: CASSVANMNTEAFF

D: -
V: TRBV27
J: TRBJ2-7
size: -
DNA: TGTGCCAGCAGTTTTGGGGGGAGGCCCACCGAGCAGTACTTC
CDR3: CASSFGGRPTEQYF

D: -
V: TRBV7-9
J: TRBJ2-3
size: medium-sized
DNA: TGTGCCAGCAGCGGATGGACCACAGATACGCAGTATTTT
CDR3: CASSGWTTDTQYF

D: -
V: TRBV27
J: TRBJ2-4
size: -
DNA: TGTGCCAGCAGTAGAAATAGGGCGGGATACAAAAACATTCAGTACTTC
CDR3: CASSRNRAGYKNIQYF

D: TRBD1
V: TRBV28
J: TRBJ2-5
size: -
DNA: TGTGCCAGCAGTCCTTACCGGGGGACAGGGGACGGAGAGACCCAGTACTTC
CDR3: CASSPYRGTGDGETQYF

D: TRBD2
V: TRBV12-3/TRBV12-4
J: TRBJ2-7
size: -
DNA: TGTGCCAGCAGTCCGTGGACTAGCGGGGACTACGAGCAGTACTTC
CDR3: CASSPWTSGDYEQYF

D: -
V: TRBV6-5
J: TRBJ2-7
size: -
DNA: TGTGCCAGCAGCATGAACAGGGTCTACGAGCAGTACTTC
CDR3: CASSMNRVYEQYF

D: TRBD1
V: TRBV13
J: TRBJ2-5
size: -
DNA: TGTGCCAGCAGCTCGCGACAGAGAGGACAGGGAGAGACCCAGTACTTC
CDR3: CASSSRQRGQGETQYF

D: -
V: TRBV2
J: TRBJ2-1
size: -
DNA: TGTGCCAGCAGTGAAGGGGGGACCTTCTCCTACAATGAGCAGTTCTTC
CDR3: CASSEGGTFSYNEQFF

D: -
V: TRBV7-8
J: TRBJ2-1
size: -
DNA: TGTGCCAGCAGCTTACGACATGGACTTGACAATGAGCAGTTCTTC
CDR3: CASSLRHGLDNEQFF

D: -
V: TRBV29-1
J: TRBJ2-7
size: -
DNA: TGCAGCGTTGAAGAACCAGGCGAAACCTACGAGCAGTACTTC
CDR3: CSVEEPGETYEQYF

D: -
V: TRBV29-1
J: TRBJ2-1
size: -
DNA: TGCAGCGTTGCGTCAGGGGCTAATGAGCAGTTCTTC
CDR3: CSVASGANEQFF

D: -
V: TRBV27
J: TRBJ2-7
size: -
DNA: TGTGCCAGCAGTCAAATAGACAGGATGTACGAGCAGTACTTC
CDR3: CASSQIDRMYEQYF

D: TRBD2
V: TRBV29-1
J: TRBJ2-7
size: -
DNA: TGCAGCGTTGTCACCGGACTAGCGGAGATACGGGAGCAGTACTTC
CDR3: CSVVTGLAEIREQYF

D: -
V: TRBV7-6
J: TRBJ1-5
size: -
DNA: TGTGCCAGCAGCCCCGCAGGAGGTAGCAATCAGCCCCAGCATTTT
CDR3: CASSPAGGSNQPQHF

D: -
V: TRBV15
J: TRBJ2-5
size: -
DNA: TGTGCCACCAGCAGAGGGCCGAGAGCCTTGGGGGGAGAGACCCAGTACTTC
CDR3: CATSRGPRALGGETQYF

D: TRBD1
V: TRBV27
J: TRBJ1-1
size: -
DNA: TGTGCCAGCAGTCAGGGGGCTGAAGCTTTCTTT
CDR3: CASSQGAEAFF

D: -
V: TRBV7-9
J: TRBJ1-1
size: once
DNA: TGTGCCAGCAGCTTAGCCCTGATCGGGGAAGGGACTGAAGCTTTCTTT
CDR3: CASSLALIGEGTEAFF

D: -
V: TRBV7-9
J: TRBJ2-1
size: few
DNA: TGTGCCAGCAGCTTAGGGAGCAATGAGCAGTTCTTC
CDR3: CASSLGSNEQFF

D: -
V: TRBV15
J: TRBJ2-1
size: -
DNA: TGTGCCACCAGCAGAGGAGGGGCGGGTTACAATGAGCAGTTCTTC
CDR3: CATSRGGAGYNEQFF

D: TRBD1
V: TRBV6-2/TRBV6-3
J: TRBJ2-1
size: -
DNA: TGTGCCAGCAGTTACTTGCGACAGGGTAACAATGAGCAGTTCTTC
CDR3: CASSYLRQGNNEQFF

D: -
V: TRBV12-3/TRBV12-4
J: TRBJ2-7
size: -
DNA: TGTGCCAGCAGCAGAGGGACACTCGAGCAGTACTTC
CDR3: CASSRGTLEQYF

D: -
V: TRBV4-3
J: TRBJ2-1
size: -
DNA: TGCGCCAGCAGCCAAGAGGGCGGGGGCTCTTCTCGTGAGCAGTTCTTC
CDR3: CASSQEGGGSSREQFF